The rows below give T cell receptor beta chains drawn from one sample of a study of blood T cell repertoires in COVID-19. The table came from immunoSEQ multiplex PCR; TCRdb's copy has only in-frame clones and leaves some out. Here the sample spans about 160,000 clones, around 89% being singletons. Sequenced: PBMCs or T cells enriched from blood (not recorded which). The receptors here all came from a woman in her 50s who had recovered from COVID-19. The conserved cysteine and the conserved F or W are not part of the CDR3 here.

J gene: TRBJ1-5
V gene: TRBV21-1
CDR3 protein: ASSKGPTSNQPQH

J gene: TRBJ2-2
V gene: TRBV5-1
CDR3 protein: ASSPVARNTGELF

J gene: TRBJ1-1
V gene: TRBV11-3
CDR3 protein: ASSNSFGSAF

J gene: TRBJ1-2
V gene: TRBV7-2
CDR3 protein: ASSLGTGLYYGYT

J gene: TRBJ1-6
V gene: TRBV27
CDR3 protein: ASSLVQGVNSPLH

J gene: TRBJ2-7
V gene: TRBV4-3
CDR3 protein: ASSQEGDSAQLYEQY

J gene: TRBJ2-6
V gene: TRBV7-2
CDR3 protein: ASSPGVLSGANVLT

J gene: TRBJ1-2
V gene: TRBV6-2/TRBV6-3
CDR3 protein: ASTPYFSTGKPDGYT

J gene: TRBJ1-2
V gene: TRBV10-2
CDR3 protein: ATRVGQGEGYGYT

J gene: TRBJ2-3
V gene: TRBV4-3
CDR3 protein: ASSQERDSTDTQY

J gene: TRBJ2-2
V gene: TRBV19
CDR3 protein: ASSMSHWSRGETGELF

J gene: TRBJ2-1
V gene: TRBV9
CDR3 protein: ASSVHPLPGQYEQF

J gene: TRBJ2-1
V gene: TRBV2
CDR3 protein: ASKEQRGGWEQF

J gene: TRBJ2-7
V gene: TRBV6-2/TRBV6-3
CDR3 protein: ASSYGRTYEQY

J gene: TRBJ2-1
V gene: TRBV5-1
CDR3 protein: ASSLQDSYNEQF

J gene: TRBJ1-1
V gene: TRBV11-2
CDR3 protein: ASKQTGAVYTEAF

J gene: TRBJ1-2
V gene: TRBV11-3
CDR3 protein: ASSLGRTGSLRDGYT

J gene: TRBJ1-5
V gene: TRBV7-8
CDR3 protein: ASSSSGTGVVNQPQH

J gene: TRBJ1-3
V gene: TRBV4-2
CDR3 protein: ASSPTGSSGNTIY

J gene: TRBJ1-1
V gene: TRBV6-5
CDR3 protein: ASSYSVQGNTEAF

J gene: TRBJ1-1
V gene: TRBV5-4
CDR3 protein: ASSPGGGRTEAF

J gene: TRBJ2-7
V gene: TRBV5-5
CDR3 protein: ASSLRNRVIYEQY

J gene: TRBJ2-1
V gene: TRBV11-3
CDR3 protein: ASSLVLATNEQF

J gene: TRBJ2-1
V gene: TRBV5-1
CDR3 protein: ASSAGFRQGYNEQF

J gene: TRBJ2-7
V gene: TRBV19
CDR3 protein: ASSILSKY

J gene: TRBJ1-4
V gene: TRBV5-1
CDR3 protein: ASSPGTVNEKLF

J gene: TRBJ2-5
V gene: TRBV7-2
CDR3 protein: ASSPSSGGAGETQY

J gene: TRBJ2-7
V gene: TRBV7-2
CDR3 protein: ASSPGQGYSYEQY

J gene: TRBJ2-7
V gene: TRBV4-3
CDR3 protein: ASSQAGGREQY

J gene: TRBJ1-1
V gene: TRBV29-1
CDR3 protein: SVSTGETEAF

J gene: TRBJ2-5
V gene: TRBV29-1
CDR3 protein: SALSGTQY

J gene: TRBJ2-1
V gene: TRBV4-3
CDR3 protein: ASSQDRSPYNEQF

J gene: TRBJ2-3
V gene: TRBV13
CDR3 protein: AGRLAGTDTQY

J gene: TRBJ1-1
V gene: TRBV19
CDR3 protein: ASSIGQNTEAF

J gene: TRBJ1-2
V gene: TRBV6-4
CDR3 protein: ASSDRGEGGYT

J gene: TRBJ2-2
V gene: TRBV4-3
CDR3 protein: ASSQDAGGLRNTGELF

J gene: TRBJ1-2
V gene: TRBV6-5
CDR3 protein: ASSYSRQGHYGYT

J gene: TRBJ1-5
V gene: TRBV6-5
CDR3 protein: ASKAAGWSNQPQH

J gene: TRBJ2-7
V gene: TRBV19
CDR3 protein: ATGPNRGGRHEQY

J gene: TRBJ1-2
V gene: TRBV19
CDR3 protein: ASSIGQGIGYT

J gene: TRBJ1-1
V gene: TRBV18
CDR3 protein: ASSPLALLQGNTEAF

J gene: TRBJ2-2
V gene: TRBV5-1
CDR3 protein: ASSLGSTGTGELF

J gene: TRBJ1-3
V gene: TRBV6-5
CDR3 protein: ASSYDSLSGNTIY

J gene: TRBJ2-6
V gene: TRBV5-1
CDR3 protein: ASSLKGSGANVLT

J gene: TRBJ1-6
V gene: TRBV6-4
CDR3 protein: ASRAHGGSPLH